This paragraph covers one T cell receptor (beta chain) sequence. This PCR relied on a set of 60 Vbeta primers and 13 Jbeta primers. Sequencing was performed with immunoSEQ multiplex PCR; in TCRdb, only in-frame clones are kept and a portion is missing. The sample consists of some 130,000 clones, about 73% of them appearing once. From germline, CDR1 is SEHNR and CDR2 FQNEAQ (reference sequence). The CDR3 sequence is 13 residues long. V gave up 4 bases and J gave up 1 base, with 8 bases separating them. This sample was taken from a study of cytomegalovirus exposure and HLA in healthy donors. The sequenced sample consisted of PBMCs. The rearrangement uses TRBV7-9 and TRBJ2-7; D may be TRBD1 (5 bases). This clonotype was obtained from a human donor in good health. CDR3 residues: CASSSQVSYEQYF. The DNA for the CDR3 is TGTGCCAGCAGCTCACAGGTATCCTACGAGCAGTACTTC.